Presented here are 15 T cell receptor beta chains from one specimen sequenced in a study of cytomegalovirus exposure and HLA in healthy donors. Primers: 60 Vbeta forward and 13 Jbeta reverse. Sequencing used immunoSEQ multiplex PCR; TCRdb keeps in-frame clones, though not all of them. The sample has some 130,000 clones; 81% are singletons. What was sequenced was PBMCs. All receptors come from a man younger than 30 in good health and CMV-seronegative.

This clone has just one count. This chain joins TRBV7-9 and TRBJ2-2; the match to TRBD2 covers 7 bases. Germline CDR1 reads SEHNR; CDR2 reads FQNEAQ (reference sequence). The trim removed 7 bases at V and 6 bases at J, leaving 8 bases unmatched. The CDR3 sequence is 14 residues long. CDR3 bases: TGTGCCAGCAACACCTTACTAGCGCCCGGGGAGCTGTTTTTT. It translates to CASNTLLAPGELFF.

The chain is built from TRBV15 and TRBJ2-1, with 7 bases lining up with TRBD1. Trimming took 0 bases from V and 7 from J; bases not matched to a gene: 6. Germline CDR1 is LNHNV and CDR2 is YYDKDF (reference sequence). This CDR3 has 15 amino acids. The CDR3 nucleotides are TGTGCCACCAGCAGAGATTGGGGACAGTGGAATGAGCAGTTCTTC. Its translation is CATSRDWGQWNEQFF.

This chain uses TRBV14 with TRBJ1-2; tentatively, D is TRBD1 (6 bases). The CDR3 length is 15 residues. V dropped 0 bases and J dropped 3 bases, with 11 bases sitting between them. Germline CDR1 SGHDN, CDR2 FVKESK. The CDR3: CASSQDVQGYYGYTF. Written as DNA, the CDR3 is TGTGCCAGCAGCCAAGATGTTCAGGGGTACTATGGCTACACCTTC.

In this sample, this clone turned up a few times. J is TRBJ1-2 and V is TRBV19; a weak D match, TRBD1 (5 bases). The V gene's germline CDR1 is LNHDA and CDR2 SQIVND (reference sequence). With 2 bases removed from V and 6 bases from J, the gap between germline ends came to 16 bases. This CDR3 spans 15 amino acids. CDR3 region: CASSISQGRTHGYTF. CDR3 DNA sequence: TGTGCCAGTAGTATATCGCAGGGTAGGACGCATGGCTACACCTTC.

The rearrangement uses TRBV10-1 and TRBJ1-6; the D is unclear. This CDR3 is 13 amino acids long. Germline-derived CDR1 and CDR2 are WNHNN and SYGVQD (reference sequence). The V end was cut by 0 bases, the J end by 7 bases, with 4 bases between. Here the CDR3 reads CASSESTNSPLHF. The CDR3 DNA sequence: TGCGCCAGCAGTGAGTCGACAAATTCACCCCTCCACTTT.

For the CDR3, the DNA is TGCGCCAGCAGCCAAGTATTTCTCCGGAGGAATAGCAATCAGCCCCAGCATTTT. Translated, it gives CASSQVFLRRNSNQPQHF. This sequence joins TRBV4-1 and TRBJ1-5; D gene ambiguous. The CDR3 is 18 residues long. Looked up from germline, CDR1 is MGHRA and CDR2 is YSYEKL. The V and J ends lost 1 base and 0 bases respectively, with 16 bases between them.

V and J are TRBV4-3 and TRBJ2-1, with TRBD1 identical over 7 bases. Trimming removed 0 bases from V and 9 bases from J; junction bases left unmatched: 8. From germline, CDR1 is LGHNA and CDR2 YSLEER. The CDR3 spans 15 residues. CDR3 in amino acids: CASSQDPGGLSEQFF. The CDR3, as DNA: TGCGCCAGCAGCCAAGACCCAGGGGGTCTCAGTGAGCAGTTCTTC.

This clone was seen a single time. The chain carries TRBV9 and TRBJ1-1; no clear D gene. V lost 3 bases and J lost 4, with 10 bases in between. Per the germline V gene, CDR1 is SGDLS and CDR2 is YYNGEE. The CDR3 is 13 amino acids. The CDR3 DNA is TGTGCCAGCAGCGGGCCAGGAGGCACTGAAGCTTTCTTT. The encoded protein is CASSGPGGTEAFF.

The chain employs TRBV5-1 and TRBJ2-5; 9 bases line up with TRBD2. Germline V lookup: CDR1 SGHRS, CDR2 YFSETQ. This CDR3 has 15 amino acids. V shed 4 bases and J 4 bases; nucleotides not matched to a gene: 8. DNA for the CDR3: TGCGCCAGCAGCGTAGCGGGGGCGGGAAGAGAGACCCAGTACTTC. Protein product: CASSVAGAGRETQYF.

This chain links TRBV9 with TRBJ1-6; D call uncertain. Per the germline V gene, CDR1 is SGDLS and CDR2 is YYNGEE. The CDR3 runs to 14 residues. V lost 0 bases and J lost 8, with 9 bases in between. CDR3 nucleotides: TGTGCCAGCAGCGTAGGTTTGCGTGATTCACCCCTCCACTTT. Amino acid sequence: CASSVGLRDSPLHF.

This clone was seen once. CDR3: CASSEALGGPEKLFF. In nucleotides, the CDR3 is TGTGCCAGCAGTGAAGCATTAGGAGGGCCTGAAAAACTGTTTTTT. The rearrangement links TRBV6-1 to TRBJ1-4; D call uncertain. Germline V CDR1 and CDR2: MNHNS, SASEGT. The CDR3 is made up of 15 amino acids. V gave up 0 bases and J gave up 7 bases, with 12 bases separating them.

The rearrangement uses TRBV30 and TRBJ1-2; D is undetermined. Germline V CDR1 and CDR2: GTSNPN, SVGIG (reference sequence). CDR3 size: 14 residues. The germline V and J ends were trimmed by 8 bases and 4 bases, with 20 bases remaining between them. The CDR3 here is CARKTTRSGYGYTF. The DNA of the CDR3 is TGTGCCCGGAAGACTACGAGGTCTGGCTATGGCTACACCTTC. The full variable domain, completed using reference TRBV30 and TRBJ1-2, is SQTIHQWPATLVQPVGSPLSLECTVEGTSNPNLYWYRQAAGRGLQLLFYSVGIGQISSEVPQNLSASRPQDRQFILSSKKLLLSDSGFYLCARKTTRSGYGYTFGSGTRLTVV.

The V call is TRBV6-5, the J call TRBJ1-2; tentatively, D is TRBD1 (6 bases). Germline CDR1 is MNHEY and CDR2 is SVGAGI. This CDR3 contains 16 residues. Trimming took off 0 bases at V and 6 bases at J, with 17 bases between the two ends. CDR3 protein: CASSYSSGTISNGYTF. The CDR3 nucleotides read TGTGCCAGCAGTTACTCGTCCGGGACAATTTCCAATGGCTACACCTTC.

The rearrangement links TRBV6-5 to TRBJ1-4, with 7 nucleotides matching TRBD1. CDR1 and CDR2 (germline): MNHEY, SVGAGI. V shed 5 bases, J shed 2 bases, and the junction held 2 bases outside the gene matches. The length of the CDR3 is 14 residues. The CDR3 reads CASSPGGTNEKLFF. In DNA, the CDR3 is TGTGCCAGCAGTCCAGGGGGGACTAATGAAAAACTGTTTTTT.

The genes are TRBV2 and TRBJ1-5; D not certain. V gave up 3 bases and J gave up 3 bases, with 9 bases separating them. CDR3 length: 14 amino acids. The germline gives CDR1 SNHLY, CDR2 FYNNEI. The CDR3 protein is CASSDLSFNQPQHF. In DNA form, the CDR3 reads TGTGCCAGCAGTGACCTAAGTTTCAATCAGCCCCAGCATTTT.